The T cell receptor beta chain under discussion was sequenced for a study of T cell responses to AZD1222 COVID-19 vaccine. Study-level points and caveats: Repertoires were sampled only after the peak T cell response. Targets within unmutated variant regions were reportedly found for nearly half of spike-specific TCRs. In a largely white British group with more females than males, clonal diversity was possibly underestimated.

The CDR3 totals 11 residues. V was clipped by 8 bases and J by 2 bases, with 9 bases between them. CDR1 GTSNPN and CDR2 SVGIG come from the germline V gene (reference sequence). The data were produced by immunoSEQ multiplex PCR, yet TCRdb's version contains in-frame clones alone and is incomplete. The sample shows some 120,000 clones, approximately 86% of them seen only once. With regard to this clone: Its antigen is not known.

This sequence joins TRBV30 and TRBJ1-2; D is ambiguous. This sequence was found in an adult in good health. The source material was peripheral blood, sampled on day 0 of AZD1222 vaccination. The CDR3 region has the DNA TGTGCCATGAGAGGGAACTATGGCTACACCTTC. It yields the protein CAMRGNYGYTF.